This T cell receptor (beta chain) was observed in a study of graft-versus-host responses after intestinal transplantation. Overall study context: After anti-thymocyte globulin induction, recipients took tacrolimus and steroids for 2 to 3 years.

Between the trimmed V and J ends, which lost 7 bases and 5 bases, there was a span of 15 bases. Looked up from germline, CDR1 is MNHNS and CDR2 is SASEGT. The CDR3 is 14 amino acids. Study conclusions and caveats: After transplant, early declines in HvG clones were associated with peak levels of circulating GvH clones. Graft-versus-host to host-versus-graft clonal ratios in allografts were high in patients with graft-donor T cell macrochimerism. Detection of GvH clones occurred in recipient marrow, and some had their first appearance in ileum or blood.

Remarks on this clone: Its antigen is undetermined.

The table came from immunoSEQ multiplex PCR; TCRdb's copy has only in-frame clones and leaves some out. The sample contains nearly 100,000 clones, 80% to 95% of which appear only once. Sequences were derived from PBMCs, sampled about 460 days after intestinal transplant. The sequence came from a human patient who received an intestinal transplant, so some T cells may come from the graft donor. This chain links TRBV6-1 with TRBJ1-5, with no clear D. The CDR3 reads CASTGPTAYQPQHF. The CDR3 DNA follows: TGTGCCAGCACCGGGCCGACGGCTTATCAGCCCCAGCATTTT.